The 28 T cell receptor beta chains below all came from one sample that was sequenced in a study of T cells expressing NK-cell markers. TCRdb processed the 5' RACE reads again and assigns one entry to each CDR3 protein, with no DNA. This sample's table reports some 190,000 distinct CDR3 sequences. Sequencing was done on a sample of blood T cells: a sorted CD56 or NKG2C T cell subset, CD4+ or CD8+ T cells, or bulk PBMC T cells (not recorded which). These receptors were collected from a man aged 18 to 69 in good health.

This chain joins TRBV5-5 and TRBJ2-3; TCRdb lists TRBD1, though no DNA is available to test this call. Germline V gene data show CDR1 as SGHKS and CDR2 as YYEKEE (reference sequence). This CDR3 has 15 amino acids. The CDR3 here is CASSSTPWSTDTQYF.

V gene TRBV20-1 combines with J gene TRBJ1-2; TCRdb's assignment of TRBD1 cannot be checked, as there is no DNA. Germline CDR1 and CDR2: DFQATT and SNEGSKA (reference sequence). CDR3 size: 12 residues. The CDR3 protein is CTPPAPHYGYTF.

The chain is built from TRBV27 and TRBJ2-1; the TRBD1 assignment by TCRdb is unverifiable without DNA. Germline V gives CDR1 MNHEY, CDR2 SMNVEV (reference sequence). There are 16 residues in the CDR3. CDR3 sequence: CASSLLTGGNYNEQFF.

The chain joins TRBV28 to TRBJ2-2; TCRdb reports TRBD1, a call that lacks DNA to check it against. The CDR3 totals 17 residues. Germline assignment: CDR1 MDHEN and CDR2 SYDVKM. CDR3 sequence reads: CASSFPPRGADGGELFF.

This chain uses TRBV12-5 with TRBJ2-1. The CDR3 is 15 amino acids. Germline V CDR1 and CDR2: LGHNT, FRNRAP. The CDR3 loop is CASGLGVSGYNEQFF.

The chain links TRBV2 to TRBJ2-1; absent DNA, TCRdb's TRBD2 call cannot be checked. Germline V gene lookup returns CDR1 SNHLY and CDR2 FYNNEI. The CDR3 totals 13 residues. CDR3 in amino acids: CASEGPGYNEQFF.

This chain's CDR3 is CASSWFGGREQYF. The chain joins TRBV27 to TRBJ2-7; TCRdb reports TRBD1, a call that lacks DNA to check it against. Germline V gene sequence: CDR1 MNHEY, CDR2 SMNVEV (reference sequence). The CDR3 length is 13 residues.

The chain combines TRBV5-1 with TRBJ1-1; TCRdb selects TRBD1, and the lack of DNA leaves this call unchecked. The CDR3 loop spans 17 amino acids. Germline V gene sequence: CDR1 SGHRS, CDR2 YFSETQ. The chain's CDR3 is CASSFGTEISANTEAFF.

The genes are TRBV3-1 and TRBJ2-5; TCRdb's D call, TRBD1, is unchecked because there is no DNA. CDR1 LGHDT and CDR2 YNNKEL come from the germline V gene (reference sequence). The CDR3 extends over 16 amino acids. The CDR3 spells CASSQVAGQWEETQYF.

The chain carries TRBV11-2 and TRBJ2-3; TCRdb gives TRBD2 as the D gene, but with no DNA this cannot be confirmed. The CDR3 consists of 18 residues. Germline CDR1 is SGHAT and CDR2 is FQNNGV. The CDR3 spells CASSQLSGGTFFTDTQYF.

V is TRBV4-1 and J is TRBJ2-1; TCRdb designates TRBD2, a call that cannot be tested without DNA. The CDR3 runs 19 residues. Germline V lookup: CDR1 MGHRA, CDR2 YSYEKL. The CDR3 region is CASSQDSTSGDISYNEQFF.

This sequence joins TRBV27 and TRBJ2-7; no DNA is available, so the TRBD1 call from TCRdb remains unchecked. Germline V gene sequence: CDR1 MNHEY, CDR2 SMNVEV (reference sequence). The CDR3 extends over 13 amino acids. The CDR3 protein is CASSMGQIREQYF.

This chain joins TRBV5-6 and TRBJ2-7; TCRdb's D call of TRBD1 is untestable without DNA. Germline lookup yields CDR1 SGHDT and CDR2 YYEEEE. The CDR3 runs to 14 residues. Here the CDR3 reads CASSYPGVSYEQYF.

The rearrangement links TRBV12-3 or TRBV12-4 to TRBJ2-3. This CDR3 comprises 13 residues. CDR3 residues: CASSLDSTDTQYF.

The CDR3 protein is CASSYSPGRSFSYEQYF. The rearrangement uses TRBV6-5 and TRBJ2-7; there is no DNA to check the TCRdb D call of TRBD1. CDR1 and CDR2 from the germline V gene are MNHEY and SVGAGI. This CDR3 contains 17 residues.

This sequence joins TRBV5-1 and TRBJ2-3; TCRdb returns TRBD2, unconfirmable since there is no DNA. CDR3 length: 17 residues. CDR1 and CDR2 from the germline V gene are SGHRS and YFSETQ. The CDR3 sequence is CASSLSPTSGGAVTQYF.

The genes are TRBV5-6 and TRBJ1-1; the TCRdb D gene call, TRBD1, has no DNA to confirm it. The CDR3 spans 15 residues. CDR1 and CDR2 from the germline V gene are SGHDT and YYEEEE. The CDR3: CASSLTLQGGTEAFF.

The chain couples TRBV2 to TRBJ2-3; TCRdb lists TRBD2, though no DNA is available to test this call. The CDR3 spans 15 residues. CDR1 is SNHLY and CDR2 is FYNNEI in the germline V gene. The CDR3 sequence: CASSGLTGITDTQYF.

CDR3 amino acids: CSVTGTSYEQYF. The chain joins TRBV29-1 to TRBJ2-7. Germline V gene lookup returns CDR1 SQVTM and CDR2 ANQGSEA. This CDR3 comprises 12 residues.

The chain couples TRBV24-1 to TRBJ2-3; the D call from TCRdb, TRBD2, cannot be confirmed without DNA. CDR3 size: 14 residues. Germline CDR1 reads KGHDR; CDR2 reads SFDVKD. This CDR3 is CATASSGVPDTQYF.

V usage is TRBV27 and J usage is TRBJ1-1. Germline-derived CDR1 and CDR2 are MNHEY and SMNVEV (reference sequence). The CDR3 length is 14 residues. The CDR3 loop reads CASSLSPVGTEAFF.

This chain links TRBV11-2 with TRBJ1-2; lacking DNA, the TRBD1 call made by TCRdb goes unchecked. CDR1 SGHAT and CDR2 FQNNGV come from the germline V gene. The CDR3 runs 14 residues. CDR3 protein: CASSLEGAHYGYTF.

The chain has TRBV29-1 and TRBJ2-1; the D gene TCRdb calls, TRBD2, cannot be checked with no DNA. Germline V CDR1 and CDR2: SQVTM, ANQGSEA. This CDR3 is built from 15 residues. The CDR3: CSAVAELTTYNEQFF.

The gene calls are TRBV6-1 and TRBJ1-2; with no DNA, the TCRdb D assignment of TRBD1 cannot be verified. CDR3 length: 14 residues. The germline CDR1 and CDR2 sequences are MNHNS and SASEGT. The CDR3 sequence is CASSGDKWATGYTF.

The chain couples TRBV15 to TRBJ2-7; TCRdb gives TRBD1 as the D gene, but with no DNA this cannot be confirmed. The CDR3 spans 16 residues. Germline values: CDR1 LNHNV, CDR2 YYDKDF (reference sequence). This CDR3 reads CATSRTDRDQVHEQYF.

This rearrangement joins TRBV3-1 to TRBJ2-1; TCRdb reports TRBD1, a call that lacks DNA to check it against. The CDR3 is 17 amino acids. CDR1 and CDR2 from the germline V gene are LGHDT and YNNKEL (reference sequence). The CDR3 region is CASSQEGGGAAYNEQFF.

The rearrangement links TRBV11-1 to TRBJ2-6; the TRBD1 assignment by TCRdb is unverifiable without DNA. CDR3 length equals 18 residues. From germline, CDR1 is SGHAT and CDR2 FQDESV (reference sequence). The CDR3 here is CASSSTGWTYSGANVLTF.

This chain joins TRBV9 and TRBJ2-3; TCRdb reports TRBD2, a call that lacks DNA to check it against. The CDR3 runs 20 residues. Per germline, CDR1 SGDLS and CDR2 YYNGEE. The CDR3 sequence is CASSAGPGLAGGPSTDTQYF.